A single TCR beta chain is shown here with its context. No antigen is known for it. This sample stems from a study of CD8 T cells in ankylosing spondylitis. General study points: Previous work reported some of these motif variants in the synovial fluid and blood of reactive arthritis.

The CDR3 has 13 amino acids. Trimming at V came to 4 bases and at J to 8 bases, leaving 8 bases not matched to a gene. Per germline, CDR1 SGDLS and CDR2 YYNGEE. Via MiXCR, TCRdb re-called the 5' RACE reads, giving one row per CDR3 protein. The repertoire holds about 250,000 distinct CDR3 sequences, with over 30% as singletons. The chain uses TRBV9 and TRBJ1-2; 7 bases are a match to TRBD1. The sequence derives from a male donor with ankylosing spondylitis or in good health (not recorded which). The sample was blood, either unsorted or a sorted T cell fraction (not recorded which). The CDR3 sequence: CASSHRQGRGYTF. The CDR3 DNA reads TGTGCCAGCAGCCACCGACAGGGTAGGGGCTACACCTTC.